The 30 T cell receptor beta chains presented below share a single source sample, sequenced in a study of cytomegalovirus exposure and HLA in healthy donors. PCR used 60 Vbeta primers and 13 Jbeta primers. Profiling relied on immunoSEQ multiplex PCR, and the TCRdb table lists in-frame clones only, not all of them. The sample consists of 120,000 to 150,000 clones, approximately 80% of them appearing once. Sample: PBMCs. The receptors shown here come from a man aged 25 to 45 in good health and CMV-seropositive.

The chain has TRBV7-9 and TRBJ2-7; D not resolved. Germline CDR1 SEHNR, CDR2 FQNEAQ (reference sequence). Between the trimmed V and J ends, which lost 2 bases and 4 bases, there was a span of 9 bases. The CDR3 is made up of 13 amino acids. Written as DNA, the CDR3 is TGTGCCAGCAGCTTACAACGAGAATACGAGCAGTACTTC. It encodes CASSLQREYEQYF.

The chain employs TRBV6-1 and TRBJ1-2, with D maybe TRBD1 (5 bases). Germline V CDR1 and CDR2: MNHNS, SASEGT. V shed 0 bases and J shed 8 bases, with 16 bases lying between them. The CDR3 totals 15 residues. The CDR3 nucleotides are TGTGCCAGCAGTGAAGCGCTAGACAGCCTTTGGGGCTACACCTTC. It specifies CASSEALDSLWGYTF.

J is TRBJ2-3 and V is TRBV28; D may be TRBD2 (6 bases). From germline, CDR1 is MDHEN and CDR2 SYDVKM. CDR3 length equals 11 residues. Trimming took off 10 bases at V and 8 bases at J, with 13 bases between the two ends. The CDR3 DNA sequence: TGTGCCACCCCTAGCGAAGGTACGCAGTATTTT. Translated: CATPSEGTQYF.

CDR3 region: CASSLGGGTGGYTF. DNA for the CDR3: TGTGCCAGCAGCTTAGGGGGGGGGACAGGTGGCTACACCTTC. The rearrangement links TRBV7-8 to TRBJ1-2, with 8 bases matching TRBD1. V lost 1 base, J lost 7 bases, and 5 bases stayed unmatched. Germline values: CDR1 SGHVS, CDR2 FQNEAQ. The length of the CDR3 is 14 residues.

The chain employs TRBV7-9 and TRBJ2-1; TRBD2 matches 10 bases. The V gene's germline CDR1 is SEHNR and CDR2 FQNEAQ (reference sequence). CDR3 length equals 16 residues. Trimming took 3 bases from V and 2 from J; bases not matched to a gene: 4. The CDR3, as DNA: TGTGCCAGCAGCTTCTCGAGCGGGGGGGCCTACAATGAGCAGTTCTTC. It specifies CASSFSSGGAYNEQFF.

This clone was observed once. One junction end does not reproduce the germline sequence, and a read error may be involved. This chain uses TRBV28 with TRBJ2-7, with 8 bases identical to TRBD1. The CDR3 extends over 15 amino acids. Germline V gene data show CDR1 as MDHEN and CDR2 as SYDVKM. CDR3 region: CASSSQGAYSYEQYF. The CDR3 nucleotides read TGTGCTAGCAGTTCCCAGGGGGCTTATTCCTACGAGCAGTACTTC.

The chain uses TRBV7-2 and TRBJ2-4, with D possibly matching TRBD2 (6 bases). The length of the CDR3 is 13 residues. The germline gives CDR1 SGHTA, CDR2 FQGNSA. Trimming took off 3 bases at V and 12 bases at J, with 15 bases between the two ends. CDR3 loop: CASSFTGLSSQYF. CDR3 nucleotides: TGTGCCAGCAGCTTTACGGGACTTTCCAGTCAGTACTTC.

This clone was seen only a few times. V usage is TRBV27 and J usage is TRBJ2-7; 10 bases are shared with TRBD2. CDR1 MNHEY and CDR2 SMNVEV come from the germline V gene (reference sequence). The junction had 13 bases not matched to a gene; V was cut back by 0 bases and J by 5 bases. CDR3 length equals 18 residues. The CDR3: CASSLSPLPSGSLDEQYF. The DNA of the CDR3 is TGTGCCAGCAGTTTATCCCCTCTACCTAGCGGGAGCCTGGACGAGCAGTACTTC.

The chain is built from TRBV19 and TRBJ1-5, with no clear D. Looked up from germline, CDR1 is LNHDA and CDR2 is SQIVND (reference sequence). Trimming took off 5 bases at V and 2 bases at J, with 4 bases between the two ends. The CDR3 contains 12 residues. CDR3 DNA sequence: TGTGCCAGTAGTCTCCGCAATCAGCCCCAGCATTTT. Residues: CASSLRNQPQHF.

V gene TRBV6-6 combines with J gene TRBJ2-2; 10 nucleotides agree with TRBD2. This CDR3 contains 15 residues. Per germline, CDR1 MNHNY and CDR2 SVGAGI (reference sequence). The J segment lost 7 bases and the V segment lost 5 bases, leaving 7 bases of the junction unmatched. The CDR3 protein is CASSMSGGAGGELFF. As DNA, the CDR3 is TGTGCCAGCAGTATGAGCGGGGGGGCTGGCGGGGAGCTGTTTTTT.

This clone has a handful of counts. V gene TRBV7-8 combines with J gene TRBJ2-7, with D perhaps TRBD2 (6 bases). The V and J ends lost 5 bases and 2 bases respectively, with 13 bases between them. From germline, CDR1 is SGHVS and CDR2 FQNEAQ. CDR3 length equals 14 residues. The CDR3 reads CASSASGEAYEQYF. CDR3 nucleotides: TGTGCCAGCAGCGCCTCCGGGGAGGCCTACGAGCAGTACTTC.

This chain connects TRBV28 to TRBJ1-3, with D unresolved. The germline V gene has CDR1 MDHEN and CDR2 SYDVKM. Trimming took off 2 bases at V and 4 bases at J, with 6 bases between the two ends. The CDR3 loop spans 13 amino acids. CDR3 DNA sequence: TGTGCCAGCAGTTTAGTAGCAGGAAACACCATATATTTT. Its translation is CASSLVAGNTIYF.

J is TRBJ1-2 and V is TRBV5-6; D not resolved. Trimming took off 5 bases at V and 1 base at J, with 12 bases between the two ends. CDR3 length equals 14 residues. From germline, CDR1 is SGHDT and CDR2 YYEEEE. In nucleotides, the CDR3 is TGTGCCAGCAGTCCCGGGGAGGGTAACTATGGCTACACCTTC. As protein: CASSPGEGNYGYTF.

This chain links TRBV27 with TRBJ2-5; a possible D gene is TRBD1 (6 bases). The J call is uncertain, as TRBJ2-7 better fits the DNA end. The CDR3 contains 12 residues. Germline-derived CDR1 and CDR2 are MNHEY and SMNVEV (reference sequence). The CDR3 DNA sequence: TGTGCCAGCAGAACAGGGAGATACGAGCAGTACTTC. This sequence encodes CASRTGRYEQYF.

V and J are TRBV6-5 and TRBJ2-7, with D perhaps TRBD2 (5 bases). In germline, CDR1 is MNHEY, CDR2 SVGAGI. CDR3 length equals 12 residues. Trimming left V 7 bases short and J 2 bases short, with 9 bases between. The CDR3 nucleotides read TGTGCCAGCACCAACGGGGCCTACGAGCAGTACTTC. Amino acid sequence: CASTNGAYEQYF.

The chain has TRBV4-1 and TRBJ2-7; TRBD2 aligns across 13 bases. V gave up 0 bases and J gave up 0 bases; unmatched junction bases: 2. This CDR3 has 17 amino acids. Per germline, CDR1 MGHRA and CDR2 YSYEKL. CDR3 in amino acids: CASSQEGLAGPSYEQYF. The CDR3 DNA follows: TGCGCCAGCAGCCAAGAGGGACTAGCGGGACCCTCCTACGAGCAGTACTTC.

This rearrangement joins TRBV28 to TRBJ1-1; the D gene is possibly TRBD1 (5 bases). The CDR3 extends over 14 amino acids. Trimming stripped 1 base from V and 4 bases from J, with 10 bases between. The germline V gene encodes CDR1 MDHEN and CDR2 SYDVKM. The DNA for the CDR3 is TGTGCCAGCAGTTTATTAAGACAGACCACTGAAGCTTTCTTT. This encodes CASSLLRQTTEAFF. Full variable domain (outside the CDR3, taken from reference TRBV28 and TRBJ1-1): DVKVTQSSRYLVKRTGEKVFLECVQDMDHENMFWYRQDPGLGLRLIYFSYDVKMKEKGDIPEGYSVSREKKERFSLILESASTNQTSMYLCASSLLRQTTEAFFGQGTRLTVV.

The CDR3 DNA follows: TGTGCCAGTAGGGCGGGACAGGGGGTCATGGATGAGCAGTTCTTC. Translation: CASRAGQGVMDEQFF. This sequence joins TRBV19 and TRBJ2-1, with 11 bases identical to TRBD1. Germline V gene data show CDR1 as LNHDA and CDR2 as SQIVND (reference sequence). V shed 6 bases, J shed 8 bases, and the junction held 9 bases outside the gene matches. The CDR3 has 15 amino acids.

The chain joins TRBV7-8 to TRBJ2-7; 8 bases agree with TRBD2. The V segment lost 3 bases and the J segment 4 bases; nucleotides outside the gene matches: 8. The CDR3 has 15 residues. CDR1 is SGHVS, CDR2 FQNEAQ, per germline. CDR3 DNA sequence: TGTGCCAGCAGCTTTCAAGCGGGGGCCTTATACGAGCAGTACTTC. This encodes CASSFQAGALYEQYF.

Note on this clone: Other DNA sequences from this sample encode an identical CDR3 as well. This chain connects TRBV5-4 to TRBJ1-1; D is uncertain. V lost 0 bases and J lost 1, with 7 bases in between. This CDR3 is built from 14 residues. The germline CDR1 and CDR2 sequences are SGHNT and YYREEE (reference sequence). This CDR3 is CASSLDSGNTEAFF. CDR3 bases: TGTGCCAGCAGCTTGGACAGCGGGAACACTGAAGCTTTCTTT.

V usage is TRBV2 and J usage is TRBJ1-6, with no clear D. The CDR3 runs 13 residues. The V end was cut by 6 bases, the J end by 8 bases, with 11 bases between. Germline values: CDR1 SNHLY, CDR2 FYNNEI. The CDR3 DNA follows: TGTGCCAGCAGGTTACAAATGGATTCACCCCTCCACTTT. It is translated as CASRLQMDSPLHF.

The gene calls are TRBV11-2 and TRBJ2-3; a weak D match, TRBD2 (7 bases). The V end was cut by 5 bases, the J end by 4 bases, with 22 bases between. The germline CDR1 and CDR2 sequences are SGHAT and FQNNGV. This CDR3 spans 17 amino acids. The CDR3 spells CASSLPVGGGPPDTQYF. The CDR3 bases are TGTGCCAGCAGCCTGCCGGTCGGCGGGGGCCCCCCAGATACGCAGTATTTT.

In DNA, the CDR3 is TGTGCCAGCAGTTCGGGACAGGGTTTATATAGCAATCAGCCCCAGCATTTT. Residues: CASSSGQGLYSNQPQHF. This chain connects TRBV28 to TRBJ1-5; 9 bases fit TRBD1. V gave up 4 bases and J gave up 0 bases; unmatched junction bases: 7. The CDR3 totals 17 residues. The germline gives CDR1 MDHEN, CDR2 SYDVKM.

Concerning this clone: The sample contains more than one DNA sequence encoding this CDR3. The chain employs TRBV19 and TRBJ1-5; maybe TRBD1 (6 bases). Germline lookup yields CDR1 LNHDA and CDR2 SQIVND (reference sequence). V was pared by 3 bases and J by 1 base, with 7 bases between. CDR3 size: 14 residues. CDR3 loop: CASSITGSNQPQHF. CDR3 coding DNA: TGTGCCAGTAGTATTACAGGGAGCAATCAGCCCCAGCATTTT.

As for this clone: The junction departs from the called germline gene at one end, perhaps through a read error. The chain recombines TRBV30 with TRBJ2-5; perhaps TRBD1 as D (7 bases). In germline, CDR1 is GTSNPN, CDR2 SVGIG (reference sequence). The CDR3 consists of 11 residues. CDR3 in amino acids: CAWSGQGGQHF. Here the CDR3 DNA reads TGTGCCTGGAGTGGTCAGGGGGGTCAGCACTTC.

This clone was seen a few times. V is TRBV28 and J is TRBJ1-2; 9 nucleotides agree with TRBD1. From germline, CDR1 is MDHEN and CDR2 SYDVKM. Trimming cost V 8 bases and J 4 bases; bases outside gene matches: 2. The CDR3 is made up of 12 amino acids. The CDR3 nucleotides are TGTGCCAGCGGGACAGGGTTCTATGGCTACACCTTC. The encoded protein is CASGTGFYGYTF.

This chain's CDR3 is CASSQVQGAFEQYF. For the CDR3, the DNA is TGTGCCAGTAGCCAGGTCCAGGGGGCGTTTGAGCAGTACTTC. The chain employs TRBV19 and TRBJ2-7; 8 bases are a match to TRBD1. The trim removed 6 bases at V and 7 bases at J, leaving 11 bases unmatched. In germline, CDR1 is LNHDA, CDR2 SQIVND (reference sequence). This CDR3 contains 14 residues.

On this clone itself: An end of the junction does not agree with germline; a read error may underlie this. The chain carries TRBV7-9 and TRBJ1-2; D may be TRBD1 (5 bases). This CDR3 comprises 11 residues. From germline, CDR1 is SEHNR and CDR2 FQNEAQ (reference sequence). The CDR3 is CSSSLDSRYTF. CDR3 coding DNA: TGTTCCAGCAGCTTAGACAGTCGCTACACCTTC.

This chain uses TRBV21-1 with TRBJ2-7; the table gives TRBD1 as D, unverified against the DNA. TRBV21-1 is assigned pseudogene status. CDR3 length: 8 residues. In nucleotides, the CDR3 is TGTGCCAGCACCCCACAATACTTC. It encodes CASTPQYF.

On this clone: Germline and junction disagree at one end, which may indicate a read error. The same CDR3 can be traced to other DNA sequences in this sample. V usage is TRBV2 and J usage is TRBJ2-5; D perhaps matches TRBD1 (5 bases). In germline, CDR1 is SNHLY, CDR2 FYNNEI. The CDR3 extends over 12 amino acids. CDR3 residues: CASSLRAETQYF. The DNA of the CDR3 is TGTGCTAGCAGTCTCAGGGCTGAGACCCAGTACTTC.